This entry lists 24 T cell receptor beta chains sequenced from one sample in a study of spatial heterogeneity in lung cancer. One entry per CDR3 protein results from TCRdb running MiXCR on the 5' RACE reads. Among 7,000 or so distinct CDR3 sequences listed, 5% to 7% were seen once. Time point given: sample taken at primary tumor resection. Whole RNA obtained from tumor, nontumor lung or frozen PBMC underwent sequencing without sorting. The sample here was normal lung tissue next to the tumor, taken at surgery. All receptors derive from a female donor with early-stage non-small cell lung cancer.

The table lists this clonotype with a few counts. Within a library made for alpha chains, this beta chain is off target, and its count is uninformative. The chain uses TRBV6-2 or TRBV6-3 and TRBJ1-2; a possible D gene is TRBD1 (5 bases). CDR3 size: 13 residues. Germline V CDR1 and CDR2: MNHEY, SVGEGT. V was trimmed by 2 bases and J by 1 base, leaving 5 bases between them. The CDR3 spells CASSYQGNYGYTF. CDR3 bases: TGTGCCAGCAGTTACCAGGGTAACTATGGCTACACCTTC.

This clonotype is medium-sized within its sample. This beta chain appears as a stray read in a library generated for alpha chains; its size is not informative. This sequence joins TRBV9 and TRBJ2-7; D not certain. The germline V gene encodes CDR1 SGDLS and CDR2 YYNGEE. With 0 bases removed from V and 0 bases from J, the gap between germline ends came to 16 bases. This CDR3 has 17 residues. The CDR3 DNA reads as TGTGCCAGCAGCGTAGAATCCGTGGGGTGGTCCTCCTACGAGCAGTACTTC. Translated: CASSVESVGWSSYEQYF.

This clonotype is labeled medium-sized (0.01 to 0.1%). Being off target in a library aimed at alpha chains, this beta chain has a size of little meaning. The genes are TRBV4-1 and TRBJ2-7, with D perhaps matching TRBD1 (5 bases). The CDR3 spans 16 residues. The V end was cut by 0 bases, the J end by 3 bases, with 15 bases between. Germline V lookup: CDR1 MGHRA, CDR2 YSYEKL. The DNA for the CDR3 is TGCGCCAGCAGCCAAGATTGGACAAGAGGAAGCTACGAGCAGTACTTC. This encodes CASSQDWTRGSYEQYF.

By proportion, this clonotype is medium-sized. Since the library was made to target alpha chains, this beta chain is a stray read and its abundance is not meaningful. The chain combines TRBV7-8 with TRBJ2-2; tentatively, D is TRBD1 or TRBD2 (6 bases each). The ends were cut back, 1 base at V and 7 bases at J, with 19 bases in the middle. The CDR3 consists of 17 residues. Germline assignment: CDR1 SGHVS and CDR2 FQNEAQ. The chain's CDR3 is CASSLGGGSLRSGELFF. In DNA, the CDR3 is TGTGCCAGCAGCTTAGGAGGGGGGAGTCTAAGGAGCGGGGAGCTGTTTTTT.

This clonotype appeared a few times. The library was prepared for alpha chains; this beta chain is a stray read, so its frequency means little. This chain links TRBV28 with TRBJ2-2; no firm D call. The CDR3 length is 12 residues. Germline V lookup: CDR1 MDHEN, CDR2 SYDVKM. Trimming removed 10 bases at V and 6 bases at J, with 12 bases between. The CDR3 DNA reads TGTGCCACCATGGGGTGGGCCGGGGAGCTGTTTTTT. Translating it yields CATMGWAGELFF. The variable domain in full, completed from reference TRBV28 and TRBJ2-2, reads DVKVTQSSRYLVKRTGEKVFLECVQDMDHENMFWYRQDPGLGLRLIYFSYDVKMKEKGDIPEGYSVSREKKERFSLILESASTNQTSMYLCATMGWAGELFFGEGSRLTVL.

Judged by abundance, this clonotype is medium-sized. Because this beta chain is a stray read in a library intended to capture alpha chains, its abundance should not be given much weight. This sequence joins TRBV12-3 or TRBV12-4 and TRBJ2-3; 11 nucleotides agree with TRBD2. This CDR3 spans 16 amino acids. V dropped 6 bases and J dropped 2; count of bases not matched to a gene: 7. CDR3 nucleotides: TGTGCCAGCAGCCCGGGACTAGCGGTACTCACAGATACGCAGTATTTT. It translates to CASSPGLAVLTDTQYF.

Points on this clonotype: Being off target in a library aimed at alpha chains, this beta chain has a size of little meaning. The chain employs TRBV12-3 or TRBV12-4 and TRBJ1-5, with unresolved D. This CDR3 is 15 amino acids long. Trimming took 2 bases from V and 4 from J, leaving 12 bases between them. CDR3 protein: CASSLRVGSNQPQHF. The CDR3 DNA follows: TGTGCCAGCAGTTTAAGGGTGGGAAGTAATCAGCCCCAGCATTTT.

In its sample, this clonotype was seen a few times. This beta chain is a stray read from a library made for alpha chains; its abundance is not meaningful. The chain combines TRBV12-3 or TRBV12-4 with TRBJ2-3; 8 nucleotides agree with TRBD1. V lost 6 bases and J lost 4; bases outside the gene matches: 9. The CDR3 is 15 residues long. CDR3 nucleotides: TGTGCCAGCAGCCCGAGGACAGGGTCGTCAGATACGCAGTATTTT. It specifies CASSPRTGSSDTQYF.

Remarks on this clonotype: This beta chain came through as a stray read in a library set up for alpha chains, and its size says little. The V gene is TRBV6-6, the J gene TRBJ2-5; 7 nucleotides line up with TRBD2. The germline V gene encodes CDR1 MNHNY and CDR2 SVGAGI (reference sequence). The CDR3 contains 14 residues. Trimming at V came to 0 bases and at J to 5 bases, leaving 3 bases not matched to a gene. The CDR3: CASSYSGGSETQYF. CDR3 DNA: TGTGCCAGCAGTTACTCCGGCGGGAGCGAGACCCAGTACTTC.

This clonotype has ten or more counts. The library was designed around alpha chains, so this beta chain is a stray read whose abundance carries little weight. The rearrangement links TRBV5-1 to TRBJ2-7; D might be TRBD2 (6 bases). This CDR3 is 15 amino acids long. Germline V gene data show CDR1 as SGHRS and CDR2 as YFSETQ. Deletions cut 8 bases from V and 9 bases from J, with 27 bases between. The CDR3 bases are TGCGCCAGTTCGCCTGGGACTCCTAACCGTTTGGGGCAGTACTTC. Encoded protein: CASSPGTPNRLGQYF.

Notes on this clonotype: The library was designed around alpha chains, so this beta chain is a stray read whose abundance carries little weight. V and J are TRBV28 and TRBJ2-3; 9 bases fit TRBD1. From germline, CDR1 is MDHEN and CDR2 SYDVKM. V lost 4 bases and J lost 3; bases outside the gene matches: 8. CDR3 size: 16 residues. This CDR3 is CASSSAGTGITDTQYF. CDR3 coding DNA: TGTGCCAGCAGTTCCGCCGGGACAGGGATTACAGATACGCAGTATTTT.

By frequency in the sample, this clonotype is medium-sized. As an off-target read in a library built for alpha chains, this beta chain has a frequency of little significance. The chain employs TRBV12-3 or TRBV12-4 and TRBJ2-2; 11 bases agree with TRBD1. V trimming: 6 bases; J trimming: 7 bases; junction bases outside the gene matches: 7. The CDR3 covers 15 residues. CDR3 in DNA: TGTGCCAGCAGGCGGACAGGGGGCAAAGTCGGGGAGCTGTTTTTT. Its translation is CASRRTGGKVGELFF.

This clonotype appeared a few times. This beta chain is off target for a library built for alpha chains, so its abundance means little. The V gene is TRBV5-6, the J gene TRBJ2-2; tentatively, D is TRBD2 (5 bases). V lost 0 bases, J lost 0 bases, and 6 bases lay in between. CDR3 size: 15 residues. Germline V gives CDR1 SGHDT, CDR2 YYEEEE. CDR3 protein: CASSLAGTNTGELFF. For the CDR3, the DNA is TGTGCCAGCAGCTTGGCGGGAACGAACACCGGGGAGCTGTTTTTT.

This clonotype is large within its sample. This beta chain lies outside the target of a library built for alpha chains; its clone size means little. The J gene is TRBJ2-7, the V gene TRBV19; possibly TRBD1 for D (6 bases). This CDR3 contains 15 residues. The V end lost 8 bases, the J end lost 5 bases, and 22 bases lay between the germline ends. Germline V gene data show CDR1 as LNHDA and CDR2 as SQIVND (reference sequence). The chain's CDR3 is CASRKTLGAFDEQYF. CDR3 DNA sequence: TGTGCCAGTCGCAAAACCTTGGGGGCCTTTGACGAGCAGTACTTC.

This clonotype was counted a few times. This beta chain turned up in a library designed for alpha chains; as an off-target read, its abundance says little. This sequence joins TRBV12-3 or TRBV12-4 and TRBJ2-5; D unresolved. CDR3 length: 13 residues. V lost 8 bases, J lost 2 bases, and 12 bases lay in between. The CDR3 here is CASGIDLQETQYF. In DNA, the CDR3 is TGTGCCAGCGGAATAGACCTTCAAGAGACCCAGTACTTC.

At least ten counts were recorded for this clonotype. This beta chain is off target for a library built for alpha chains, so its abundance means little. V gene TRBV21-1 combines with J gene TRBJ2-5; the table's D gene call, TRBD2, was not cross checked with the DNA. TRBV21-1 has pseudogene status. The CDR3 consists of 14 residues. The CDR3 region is CASSRATRGETQYF. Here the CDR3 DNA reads TGTGCCAGCAGCCGCGCGACTAGGGGGGAGACCCAGTACTTC.

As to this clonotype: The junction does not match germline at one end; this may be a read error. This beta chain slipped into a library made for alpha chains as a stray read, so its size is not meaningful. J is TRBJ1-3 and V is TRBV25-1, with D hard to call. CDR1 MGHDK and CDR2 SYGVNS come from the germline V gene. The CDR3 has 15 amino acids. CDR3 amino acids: CASSEWRGSGNTTYF. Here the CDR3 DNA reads TGTGCCAGCAGTGAATGGAGAGGCTCTGGAAACACCACATATTTT.

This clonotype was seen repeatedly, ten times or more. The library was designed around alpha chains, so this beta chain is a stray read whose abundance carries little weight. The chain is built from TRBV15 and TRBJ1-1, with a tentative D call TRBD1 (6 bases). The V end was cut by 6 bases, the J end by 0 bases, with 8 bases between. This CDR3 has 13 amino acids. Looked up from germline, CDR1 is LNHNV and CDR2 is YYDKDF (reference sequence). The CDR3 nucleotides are TGTGCCACCAGGACAGGAATGAACACTGAAGCTTTCTTT. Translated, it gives CATRTGMNTEAFF.

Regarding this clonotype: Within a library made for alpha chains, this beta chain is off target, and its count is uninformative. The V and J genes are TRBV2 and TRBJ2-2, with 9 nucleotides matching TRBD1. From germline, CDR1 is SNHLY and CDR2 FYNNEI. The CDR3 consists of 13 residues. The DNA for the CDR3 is TGTACCACCGGGACAGGGTACACCGGGGAGCTGTTTTTT. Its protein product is CTTGTGYTGELFF.

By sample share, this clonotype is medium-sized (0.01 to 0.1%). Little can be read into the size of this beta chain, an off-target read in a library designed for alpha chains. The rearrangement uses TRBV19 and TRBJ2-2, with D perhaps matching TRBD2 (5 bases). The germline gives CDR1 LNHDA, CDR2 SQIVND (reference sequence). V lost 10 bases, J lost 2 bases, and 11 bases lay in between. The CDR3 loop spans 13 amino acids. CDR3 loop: CATRTANTGELFF. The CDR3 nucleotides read TGTGCCACTAGGACTGCTAACACCGGGGAGCTGTTTTTT.

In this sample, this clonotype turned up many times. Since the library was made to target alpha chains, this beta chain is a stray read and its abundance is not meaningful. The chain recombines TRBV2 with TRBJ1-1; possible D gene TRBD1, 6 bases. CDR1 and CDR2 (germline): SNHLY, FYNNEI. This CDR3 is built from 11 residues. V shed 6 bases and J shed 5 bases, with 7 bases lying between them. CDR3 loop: CASRGGTEAFF. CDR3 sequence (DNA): TGTGCCAGCAGAGGGGGGACTGAAGCTTTCTTT. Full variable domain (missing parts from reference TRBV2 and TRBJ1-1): EPEVTQTPSHQVTQMGQEVILRCVPISNHLYFYWYRQILGQKVEFLVSFYNNEISEKSEIFDDQFSVERPDGSNFTLKIRSTKLEDSAMYFCASRGGTEAFFGQGTRLTVV.

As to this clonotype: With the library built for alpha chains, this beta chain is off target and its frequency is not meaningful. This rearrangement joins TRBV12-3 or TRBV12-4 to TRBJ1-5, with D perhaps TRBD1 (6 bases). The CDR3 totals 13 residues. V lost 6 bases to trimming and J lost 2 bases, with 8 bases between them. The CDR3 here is CASSDRRNQPQHF. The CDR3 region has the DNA TGTGCCAGCAGCGACAGGCGCAATCAGCCCCAGCATTTT.

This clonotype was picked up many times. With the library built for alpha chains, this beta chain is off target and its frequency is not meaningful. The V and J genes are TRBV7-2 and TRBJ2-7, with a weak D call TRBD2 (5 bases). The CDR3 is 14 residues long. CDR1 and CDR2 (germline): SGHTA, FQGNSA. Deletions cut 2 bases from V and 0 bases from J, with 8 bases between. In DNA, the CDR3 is TGTGCCAGCAGCTTAACAGAGGGCTCCTACGAGCAGTACTTC. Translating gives CASSLTEGSYEQYF.

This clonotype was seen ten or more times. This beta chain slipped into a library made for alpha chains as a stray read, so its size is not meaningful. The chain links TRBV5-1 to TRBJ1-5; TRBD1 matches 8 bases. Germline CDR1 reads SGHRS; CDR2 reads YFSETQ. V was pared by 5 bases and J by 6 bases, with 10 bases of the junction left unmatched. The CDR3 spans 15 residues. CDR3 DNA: TGCGCCAGCAGTGAGGGGACAGGTTACACTCAGCCCCAGCATTTT. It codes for CASSEGTGYTQPQHF.